The 2 T cell receptor beta chains in this list originate from one sample, sequenced in a study of blood T cell repertoires in COVID-19. The protocol was immunoSEQ multiplex PCR, while the TCRdb copy is restricted to in-frame clones and leaves out a portion. The sample lists about 260,000 clones, 80% to 90% occurring once. Source material: PBMCs or T cells enriched from blood (not recorded which). The source is a woman aged 25-40 years with acute COVID-19.

This chain uses TRBV7-2 with TRBJ1-3, with TRBD1 matching 9 bases. The ends lost 1 base at V and 0 bases at J; junction bases unmatched: 4. Germline V lookup: CDR1 SGHTA, CDR2 FQGNSA. CDR3 length equals 17 residues. The CDR3: CASSLGQGVSSGNTIYF. In DNA form, the CDR3 reads TGTGCCAGCAGCTTAGGACAGGGGGTTAGCTCTGGAAACACCATATATTTT.

V usage is TRBV2 and J usage is TRBJ2-3, with 9 bases aligning to TRBD2. The CDR3 length is 19 residues. V was clipped by 6 bases and J by 2 bases; unmatched bases: 18. CDR1 and CDR2 from the germline V gene are SNHLY and FYNNEI. The CDR3 bases are TGTGCCAGCAGCGAACGGAGCCCCCGGCTAGCGGGAACCACAGATACGCAGTATTTT. It specifies CASSERSPRLAGTTDTQYF.